The source of this T cell receptor beta chain is a study of cytomegalovirus exposure and HLA in healthy donors. Whole-study findings and limits: After further analysis at a later stage, 16,951 TCR beta sequences were associated with HLA alleles at 0.05 false discovery rate.

Germline V lookup: CDR1 SGHNT, CDR2 YYREEE (reference sequence). The CDR3 is 13 amino acids. V was trimmed by 4 bases and J by 2 bases, leaving 8 bases between them. In the case of this clone: Its antigen is currently unknown.

Primers for the PCR totalled 60 Vbeta and 13 Jbeta. Original processing methods: As a later analysis found, there were 78 million or so unique TCR beta chains, of which 8.5 million to 13 million were shared. Assay used: immunoSEQ multiplex PCR; TCRdb lists only in-frame clones, some missing. The V and J calls and the clone size are those of that table, but D and trimming were determined from the DNA. The data show about 120,000 clones, about 85% seen once. The TCR originated in a man between 50 and 59 years old in good health and CMV-seronegative. The sample was PBMCs. V and J are TRBV5-4 and TRBJ2-3; D is perhaps TRBD2 (5 bases). The CDR3 spells CASSPDFTDTQYF. In DNA, the CDR3 is TGTGCCAGCAGCCCGGACTTCACAGATACGCAGTATTTT.